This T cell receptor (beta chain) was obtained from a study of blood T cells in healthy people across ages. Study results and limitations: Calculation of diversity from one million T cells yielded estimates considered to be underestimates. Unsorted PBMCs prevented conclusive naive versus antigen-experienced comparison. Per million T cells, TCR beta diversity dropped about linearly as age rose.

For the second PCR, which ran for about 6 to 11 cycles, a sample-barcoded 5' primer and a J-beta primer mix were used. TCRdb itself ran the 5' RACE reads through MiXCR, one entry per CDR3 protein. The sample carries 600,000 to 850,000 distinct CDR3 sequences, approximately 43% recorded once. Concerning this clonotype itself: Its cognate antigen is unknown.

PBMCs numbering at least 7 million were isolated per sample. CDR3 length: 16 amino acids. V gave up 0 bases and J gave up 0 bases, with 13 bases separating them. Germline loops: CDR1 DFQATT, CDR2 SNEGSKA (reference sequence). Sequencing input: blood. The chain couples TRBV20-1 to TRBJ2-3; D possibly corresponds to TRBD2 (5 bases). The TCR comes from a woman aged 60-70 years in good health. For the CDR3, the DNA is TGCAGTGCTAGAGATCTCGGGGTAGAGAGCACAGATACGCAGTATTTT. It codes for CSARDLGVESTDTQYF.